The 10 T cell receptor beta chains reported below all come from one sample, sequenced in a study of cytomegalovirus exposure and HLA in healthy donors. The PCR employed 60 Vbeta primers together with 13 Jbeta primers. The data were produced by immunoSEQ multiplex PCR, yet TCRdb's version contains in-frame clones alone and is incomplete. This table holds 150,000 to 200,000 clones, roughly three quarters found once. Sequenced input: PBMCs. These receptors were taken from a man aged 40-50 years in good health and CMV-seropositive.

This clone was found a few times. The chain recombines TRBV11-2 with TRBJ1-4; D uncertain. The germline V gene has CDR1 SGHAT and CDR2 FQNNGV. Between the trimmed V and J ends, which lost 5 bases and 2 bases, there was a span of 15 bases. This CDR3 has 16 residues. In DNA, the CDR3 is TGTGCCAGCAGCCTGGGCCTACGCGGGACTAATGAAAAACTGTTTTTT. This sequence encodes CASSLGLRGTNEKLFF.

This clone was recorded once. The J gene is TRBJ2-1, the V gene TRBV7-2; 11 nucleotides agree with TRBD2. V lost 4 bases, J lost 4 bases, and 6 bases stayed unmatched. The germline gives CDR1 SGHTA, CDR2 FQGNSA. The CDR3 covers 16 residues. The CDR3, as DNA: TGTGCCAGCAGCTCCCCGGGACTAGCGGCATACAATGAGCAGTTCTTC. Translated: CASSSPGLAAYNEQFF.

This CDR3 is CASSPSGGGTDTQYF. As DNA, the CDR3 is TGTGCCAGCAGCCCATCGGGGGGGGGCACAGATACGCAGTATTTT. The V gene is TRBV7-8, the J gene TRBJ2-3, with 8 positions matching TRBD2. The CDR3 covers 15 residues. In germline, CDR1 is SGHVS, CDR2 FQNEAQ. Germline trimming cut 5 bases from V and 1 base from J; bases unmatched to any gene: 5. Filled out from reference TRBV7-8 and TRBJ2-3, the complete variable domain reads GAGVSQSPRYKVAKRGQDVALRCDPISGHVSLFWYQQALGQGPEFLTYFQNEAQLDKSGLPSDRFFAERPEGSVSTLKIQRTQQEDSAVYLCASSPSGGGTDTQYFGPGTRLTVL.

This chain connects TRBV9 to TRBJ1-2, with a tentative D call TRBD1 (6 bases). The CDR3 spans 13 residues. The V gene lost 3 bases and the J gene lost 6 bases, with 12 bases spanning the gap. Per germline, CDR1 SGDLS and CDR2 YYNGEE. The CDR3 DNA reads TGTGCCAGCAGCGCAGGGGCAGGGGATGGCTACACCTTC. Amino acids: CASSAGAGDGYTF.

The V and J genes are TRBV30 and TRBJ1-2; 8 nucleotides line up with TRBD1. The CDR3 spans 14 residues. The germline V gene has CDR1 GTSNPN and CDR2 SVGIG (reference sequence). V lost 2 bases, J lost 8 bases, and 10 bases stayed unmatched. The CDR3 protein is CAWSTRQGRDGYTF. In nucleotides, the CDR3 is TGTGCCTGGAGTACGCGACAGGGGAGGGACGGCTACACCTTC.

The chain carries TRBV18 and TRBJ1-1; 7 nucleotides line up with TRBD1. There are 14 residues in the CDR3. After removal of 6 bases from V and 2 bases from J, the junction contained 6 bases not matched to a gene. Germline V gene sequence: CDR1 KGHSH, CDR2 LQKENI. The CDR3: CASSDQGGNTEAFF. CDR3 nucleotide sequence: TGTGCCAGCTCGGACCAGGGGGGCAACACTGAAGCTTTCTTT. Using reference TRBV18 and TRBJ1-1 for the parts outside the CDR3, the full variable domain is NAGVMQNPRHLVRRRGQEARLRCSPMKGHSHVYWYRQLPEEGLKFMVYLQKENIIDESGMPKERFSAEFPKEGPSILRIQQVVRGDSAAYFCASSDQGGNTEAFFGQGTRLTVV.

DNA for the CDR3: TGTGCCAGCAGCTTAGCCGGGATGGACACTGAAGCTTTCTTT. It specifies CASSLAGMDTEAFF. This chain uses TRBV7-2 with TRBJ1-1, with unresolved D. V was clipped by 0 bases and J by 3 bases, with 8 bases between them. This CDR3 has 14 amino acids. Looked up from germline, CDR1 is SGHTA and CDR2 is FQGNSA.

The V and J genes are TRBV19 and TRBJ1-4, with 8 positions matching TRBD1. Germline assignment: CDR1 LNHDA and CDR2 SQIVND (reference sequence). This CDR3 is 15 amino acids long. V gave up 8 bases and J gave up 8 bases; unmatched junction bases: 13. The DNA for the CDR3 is TGTGCCAGTCGGAAGATACAGGGGGGAAGCGAAAAACTGTTTTTT. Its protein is CASRKIQGGSEKLFF.

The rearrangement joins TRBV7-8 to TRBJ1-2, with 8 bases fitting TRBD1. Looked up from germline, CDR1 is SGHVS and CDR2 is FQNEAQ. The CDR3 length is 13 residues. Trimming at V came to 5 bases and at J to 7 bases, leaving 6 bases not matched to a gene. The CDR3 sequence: CASSLGQASGYTF. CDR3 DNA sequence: TGTGCCAGCAGCCTGGGACAGGCGAGTGGCTACACCTTC. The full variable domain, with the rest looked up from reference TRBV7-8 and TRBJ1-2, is GAGVSQSPRYKVAKRGQDVALRCDPISGHVSLFWYQQALGQGPEFLTYFQNEAQLDKSGLPSDRFFAERPEGSVSTLKIQRTQQEDSAVYLCASSLGQASGYTFGSGTRLTVV.

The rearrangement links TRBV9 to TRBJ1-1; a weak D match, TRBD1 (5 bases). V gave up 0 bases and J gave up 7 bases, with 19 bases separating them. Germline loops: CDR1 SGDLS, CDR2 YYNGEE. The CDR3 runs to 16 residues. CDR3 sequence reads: CASSVGGRRGVSEAFF. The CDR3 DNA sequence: TGTGCCAGCAGCGTAGGGGGCAGGCGGGGCGTGAGTGAAGCTTTCTTT.